This TCR beta chain is drawn from a study of blood T cell repertoires in COVID-19. Study-level background: Some COVID-19 samples were acute and others convalescent; all came from the United States, Italy and Spain. From T cells, B-cell-depleted T cells, or PBMCs came the material, which was cDNA or gDNA.

In the study's own analysis: Amplification with reference gene primers provided the estimates of nucleated cell counts. Sequencing was performed with immunoSEQ multiplex PCR; in TCRdb, only in-frame clones are kept and a portion is missing. The DNA gave D and trimming, while V, J and clone size come from that table. The sample lists approximately 290,000 clones, about four fifths occurring once. While infection was still active, Seattle patients were enrolled and then followed longitudinally. The specimen was peripheral blood. This clonotype was sampled from a person in their 70s with COVID-19, enrolled during active disease.

The CDR3 reads CASSPIPAGEVGDTQYF. For the CDR3, the DNA is TGTGCCAGCAGCCCCATCCCAGCGGGGGAGGTGGGAGATACGCAGTATTTT. This chain links TRBV5-4 with TRBJ2-3, with 8 bases matching TRBD2. Germline CDR1 is SGHNT and CDR2 is YYREEE (reference sequence). With 4 bases clipped from V and 5 bases from J, the junction kept 15 bases outside the gene matches. The CDR3 is 17 residues long.